The TCR beta chain described here comes from a study of cytomegalovirus exposure and HLA in healthy donors. In the PCR, 60 Vbeta and 13 Jbeta primers were used. Sequenced by immunoSEQ multiplex PCR; TCRdb stores in-frame clones only, minus some. The sample shows some 120,000 clones, 77% of them seen only once. This CDR3 has 14 residues. V dropped 5 bases and J dropped 2 bases, with 10 bases sitting between them. Germline loops: CDR1 ENHRY, CDR2 SYGVKD. Sequencing input: PBMCs. This TCR was recovered from a man aged 40-55 years in good health and CMV-seropositive. The rearrangement uses TRBV10-3 and TRBJ1-3; TRBD1 is a possible D gene (5 bases). The CDR3 sequence is CAISFTGPGNTIYF. The CDR3 DNA reads TGTGCCATCAGTTTTACAGGTCCTGGAAACACCATATATTTT.